The 15 T cell receptor beta chains below come from one sample, sequenced in a study of cytomegalovirus exposure and HLA in healthy donors. The study ran its PCR with 60 Vbeta and 13 Jbeta primers. The assay was immunoSEQ multiplex PCR, and TCRdb's table has in-frame clones only and misses some. The table lists about 48,000 clones. Sequencing used PBMCs. These receptors all stem from a woman between 35 and 50 years old in good health and CMV-seronegative.

The chain combines TRBV30 with TRBJ1-2; 9 bases align to TRBD1. CDR1 is GTSNPN, CDR2 SVGIG, per germline (reference sequence). The CDR3 loop spans 15 amino acids. V dropped 4 bases and J dropped 2; count of bases not matched to a gene: 8. CDR3 bases: TGTGCCTGGACCTTTGGGACAGGGCCAAACTATGGCTACACCTTC. The encoded protein is CAWTFGTGPNYGYTF.

This sequence joins TRBV13 and TRBJ2-7, with a tentative D call TRBD2 (6 bases). From germline, CDR1 is PRHDT and CDR2 FYEKMQ (reference sequence). V was clipped by 3 bases and J by 3 bases, with 15 bases between them. This CDR3 has 15 amino acids. DNA of the CDR3: TGTGCCAGCAGCTTGGTACGGGAGAAGATCTACGAGCAGTACTTC. This translates into CASSLVREKIYEQYF.

The CDR3 loop reads CASSEALAKNYGYTF. The CDR3 coding sequence is TGTGCCAGCAGTGAAGCCCTGGCAAAAAACTATGGCTACACCTTC. The genes are TRBV2 and TRBJ1-2; no clear D. The ends were cut back, 0 bases at V and 2 bases at J, with 10 bases in the middle. The CDR3 consists of 15 residues. CDR1 and CDR2 (germline): SNHLY, FYNNEI.

The chain uses TRBV6-5 and TRBJ2-1; no firm D call. Trimming took 4 bases from V and 7 from J, leaving 8 bases between them. Germline values: CDR1 MNHEY, CDR2 SVGAGI. The CDR3 is 12 amino acids. The DNA of the CDR3 is TGTGCCAGCAGTTCCACTTCTAATGAGCAGTTCTTC. Its translation: CASSSTSNEQFF.

The chain is built from TRBV13 and TRBJ2-2, with 7 bases identical to TRBD1. Germline CDR1 reads PRHDT; CDR2 reads FYEKMQ (reference sequence). The CDR3 runs 15 residues. V was clipped by 5 bases and J by 4 bases; unmatched bases: 7. This chain's CDR3 is CASSPWTGRTGELFF. In DNA, the CDR3 is TGTGCCAGCAGCCCTTGGACAGGCCGCACCGGGGAGCTGTTTTTT.

This sequence joins TRBV9 and TRBJ1-5, with D maybe TRBD1 (5 bases). CDR1 is SGDLS and CDR2 is YYNGEE in the germline V gene. The CDR3 has 15 residues. Trimming removed 3 bases at V and 1 base at J, with 11 bases between. In nucleotides, the CDR3 is TGTGCCAGCAGCGCCGACAGTTTAAGCAATCAGCCCCAGCATTTT. Amino acid sequence: CASSADSLSNQPQHF. The full variable domain, with the rest looked up from reference TRBV9 and TRBJ1-5, is DSGVTQTPKHLITATGQRVTLRCSPRSGDLSVYWYQQSLDQGLQFLIQYYNGEERAKGNILERFSAQQFPDLHSELNLSSLELGDSALYFCASSADSLSNQPQHFGDGTRLSIL.

The V call is TRBV15, the J call TRBJ1-5, with D unclear. The CDR3 length is 15 residues. Looked up from germline, CDR1 is LNHNV and CDR2 is YYDKDF (reference sequence). Trimming pared 1 base from V and 4 bases from J, leaving 11 bases between. DNA of the CDR3: TGTGCCACCAGCAGAGCTGCAGGAGGAAATCAGCCCCAGCATTTT. Its protein product is CATSRAAGGNQPQHF.

The V and J genes are TRBV7-3 and TRBJ2-1; D may be TRBD1 (5 bases). This CDR3 is 14 amino acids long. The V and J ends lost 3 bases and 10 bases respectively, with 16 bases between them. Germline CDR1 and CDR2: SGHTA and FQGTGA. The CDR3 here is CASSFTTQGGEQFF. The CDR3 region has the DNA TGTGCCAGCAGCTTTACAACCCAGGGCGGAGAGCAGTTCTTC.

This chain joins TRBV6-1 and TRBJ2-7; D is unclear. Deletions cut 9 bases from V and 0 bases from J, with 12 bases between. CDR3 size: 13 residues. The germline V gene encodes CDR1 MNHNS and CDR2 SASEGT. CDR3 DNA: TGTGCCAGACAAAACAGTGACTCCTACGAGCAGTACTTC. Translation gives CARQNSDSYEQYF.

The chain joins TRBV4-3 to TRBJ1-4; a possible D gene is TRBD1 (6 bases). The germline gives CDR1 LGHNA, CDR2 YSLEER. The CDR3 runs 19 residues. V was pared by 0 bases and J by 5 bases, with 22 bases between. The CDR3 protein is CASSQDIGGRVRGNEKLFF. The CDR3 nucleotides read TGCGCCAGCAGCCAAGATATTGGGGGCAGGGTGAGGGGGAATGAAAAACTGTTTTTT.

This chain uses TRBV7-2 with TRBJ2-3; D might be TRBD2 (5 bases). The CDR3 spans 12 residues. Trimming removed 7 bases at V and 5 bases at J, with 10 bases between. Germline V gene data show CDR1 as SGHTA and CDR2 as FQGNSA. CDR3 nucleotides: TGTGCCAGCACCCTACGGGGAGATACGCAGTATTTT. It is translated as CASTLRGDTQYF.

The chain has TRBV5-1 and TRBJ2-5; D gene ambiguous. V was cut by 0 bases and J by 2 bases, with 17 bases left in between. The CDR3 covers 17 residues. Germline CDR1 reads SGHRS; CDR2 reads YFSETQ. DNA for the CDR3: TGCGCCAGCAGCTTGGAGACAAACCCACTCCTTCAAGAGACCCAGTACTTC. It translates to CASSLETNPLLQETQYF.

The chain joins TRBV30 to TRBJ2-5; 10 bases line up with TRBD1. Germline CDR1 reads GTSNPN; CDR2 reads SVGIG (reference sequence). V trimming: 7 bases; J trimming: 5 bases; junction bases outside the gene matches: 19. The CDR3 runs 17 residues. The CDR3 bases are TGTGCCTCATCCAACCAGGGGACAGGGGCGGCGGGTGAGACCCAGTACTTC. It is translated as CASSNQGTGAAGETQYF.

The chain joins TRBV6-5 to TRBJ1-2, with TRBD1 as a possible D gene (6 bases). V was trimmed by 6 bases and J by 4 bases, leaving 15 bases between them. The CDR3 extends over 14 amino acids. In germline, CDR1 is MNHEY, CDR2 SVGAGI. CDR3 sequence: CASRTGFGSYGYTF. DNA for the CDR3: TGTGCCAGCAGGACAGGTTTCGGCTCCTATGGCTACACCTTC.

The V call is TRBV7-2, the J call TRBJ2-1; tentative D call: TRBD2 (6 bases). CDR3 size: 15 residues. Germline CDR1 and CDR2: SGHTA and FQGNSA. The V end lost 5 bases, the J end lost 4 bases, and 15 bases lay between the germline ends. This chain's CDR3 is CASSRGLPEYNEQFF. DNA for the CDR3: TGTGCCAGCAGCCGGGGACTCCCGGAATACAATGAGCAGTTCTTC.